This record concerns one T cell receptor (beta chain) sequence. TCRdb's copy holds only in-frame clones and misses some; the assay was immunoSEQ multiplex PCR. The table has tens of thousands of clones, about 90% seen once. These data are taken from a study of OX40 agonist ivuxolimab in advanced cancers. Study at large: Ivuxolimab is an agonistic anti-OX40 (CD134) antibody, and patients were treated with it. The dose of intravenous ivuxolimab that patients received every 2 weeks ranged from 0.01 to 10 mg/kg.

Trimming took 2 bases from V and 1 from J, leaving 9 bases between them. Germline V lookup: CDR1 SGHDN, CDR2 FVKESK. The CDR3 runs 15 residues. Here the sequenced sample was CD4+ or CD8+ T cells sorted from blood, taken in a trial of the OX40 agonist ivuxolimab. This sequence was found in an adult with an advanced solid tumor such as melanoma, head and neck, liver or kidney cancer. This chain joins TRBV14 and TRBJ2-1; the D is unclear. The CDR3 sequence: CASSQQPTSYNEQFF. For the CDR3, the DNA is TGTGCCAGCAGCCAACAGCCGACTTCCTACAATGAGCAGTTCTTC.